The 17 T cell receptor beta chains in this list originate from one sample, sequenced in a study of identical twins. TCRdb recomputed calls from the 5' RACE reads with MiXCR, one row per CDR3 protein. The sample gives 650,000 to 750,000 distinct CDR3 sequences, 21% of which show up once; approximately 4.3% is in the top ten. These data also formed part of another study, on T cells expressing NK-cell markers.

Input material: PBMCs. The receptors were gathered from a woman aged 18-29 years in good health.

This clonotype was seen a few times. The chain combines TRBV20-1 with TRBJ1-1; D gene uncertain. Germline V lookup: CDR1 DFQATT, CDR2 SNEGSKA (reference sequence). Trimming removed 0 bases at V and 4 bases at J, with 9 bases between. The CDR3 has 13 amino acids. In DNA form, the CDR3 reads TGCAGTGCTAGAGATGGTGGTCGCACTGAAGCTTTCTTT. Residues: CSARDGGRTEAFF.

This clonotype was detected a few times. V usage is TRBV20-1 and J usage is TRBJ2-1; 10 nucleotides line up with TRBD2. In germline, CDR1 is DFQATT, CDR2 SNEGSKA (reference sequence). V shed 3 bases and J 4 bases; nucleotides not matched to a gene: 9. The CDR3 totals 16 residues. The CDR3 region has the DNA TGCAGTGCTAGTGGGACCGGGACTAGCGCATACAATGAGCAGTTCTTC. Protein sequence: CSASGTGTSAYNEQFF.

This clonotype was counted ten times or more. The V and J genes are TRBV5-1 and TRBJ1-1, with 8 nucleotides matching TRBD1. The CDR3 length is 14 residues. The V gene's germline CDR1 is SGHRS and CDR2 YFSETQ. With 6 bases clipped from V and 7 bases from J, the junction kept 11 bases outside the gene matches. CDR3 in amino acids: CASTDPGQGDEAFF. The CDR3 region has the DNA TGCGCCAGCACCGACCCAGGACAGGGCGATGAAGCTTTCTTT.

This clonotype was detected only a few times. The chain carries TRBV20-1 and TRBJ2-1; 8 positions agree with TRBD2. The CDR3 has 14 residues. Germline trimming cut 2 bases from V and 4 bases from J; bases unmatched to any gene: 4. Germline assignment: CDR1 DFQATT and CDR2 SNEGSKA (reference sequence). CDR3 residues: CSARIAGPYNEQFF. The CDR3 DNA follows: TGCAGTGCTAGAATAGCGGGGCCGTACAATGAGCAGTTCTTC.

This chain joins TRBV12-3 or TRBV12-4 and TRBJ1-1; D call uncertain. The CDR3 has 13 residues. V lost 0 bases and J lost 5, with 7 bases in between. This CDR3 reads CASSLAIGTEAFF. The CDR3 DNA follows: TGTGCCAGCAGTTTAGCCATTGGAACTGAAGCTTTCTTT.

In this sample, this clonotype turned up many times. The CDR3 loop is CASRVKTSGKGSYNEQFF. CDR3 nucleotides: TGTGCCAGCAGGGTTAAGACTAGCGGGAAGGGATCCTACAATGAGCAGTTCTTC. This rearrangement joins TRBV6-4 to TRBJ2-1; 11 bases fit TRBD2. The junction had 11 bases not matched to a gene; V was cut back by 6 bases and J by 1 base. Germline V gene lookup returns CDR1 MRHNA and CDR2 SNTAGT. CDR3 length: 18 amino acids.

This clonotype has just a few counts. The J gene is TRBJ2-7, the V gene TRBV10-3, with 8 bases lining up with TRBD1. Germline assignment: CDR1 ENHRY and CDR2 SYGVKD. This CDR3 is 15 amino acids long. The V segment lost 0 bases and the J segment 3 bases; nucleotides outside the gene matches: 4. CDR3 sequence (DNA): TGTGCCATCAGTGAGTCTGTAACAGGGGGCTACGAGCAGTACTTC. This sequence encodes CAISESVTGGYEQYF.

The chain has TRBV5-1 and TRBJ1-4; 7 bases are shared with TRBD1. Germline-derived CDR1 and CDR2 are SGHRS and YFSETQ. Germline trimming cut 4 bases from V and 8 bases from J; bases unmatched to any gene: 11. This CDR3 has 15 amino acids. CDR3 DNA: TGCGCCAGCAGCCCATGGACAGGTTCAGAGGAAAAACTGTTTTTT. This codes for CASSPWTGSEEKLFF. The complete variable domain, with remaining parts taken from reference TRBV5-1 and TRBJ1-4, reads KAGVTQTPRYLIKTRGQQVTLSCSPISGHRSVSWYQQTPGQGLQFLFEYFSETQRNKGNFPGRFSGRQFSNSRSEMNVSTLELGDSALYLCASSPWTGSEEKLFFGSGTQLSVL.

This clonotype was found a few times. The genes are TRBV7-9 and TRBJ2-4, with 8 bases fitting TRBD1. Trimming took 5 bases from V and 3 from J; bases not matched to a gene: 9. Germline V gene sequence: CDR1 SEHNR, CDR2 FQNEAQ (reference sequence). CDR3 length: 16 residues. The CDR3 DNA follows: TGTGCCAGCAGCCTCAGACAGGGGATTGGCAAAAACATTCAGTACTTC. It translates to CASSLRQGIGKNIQYF.

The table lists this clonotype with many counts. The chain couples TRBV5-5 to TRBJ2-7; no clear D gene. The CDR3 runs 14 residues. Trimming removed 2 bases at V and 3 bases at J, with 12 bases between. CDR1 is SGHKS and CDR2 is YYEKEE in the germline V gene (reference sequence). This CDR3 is CASSFGDLSYEQYF. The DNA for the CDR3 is TGTGCCAGCAGCTTTGGGGATTTAAGCTACGAGCAGTACTTC.

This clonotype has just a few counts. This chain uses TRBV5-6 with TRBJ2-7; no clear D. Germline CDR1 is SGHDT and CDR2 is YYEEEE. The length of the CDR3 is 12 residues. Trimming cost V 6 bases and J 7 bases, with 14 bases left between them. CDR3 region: CASTFRPGEQYF. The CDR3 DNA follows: TGTGCCAGCACCTTCAGGCCTGGGGAGCAGTACTTC.

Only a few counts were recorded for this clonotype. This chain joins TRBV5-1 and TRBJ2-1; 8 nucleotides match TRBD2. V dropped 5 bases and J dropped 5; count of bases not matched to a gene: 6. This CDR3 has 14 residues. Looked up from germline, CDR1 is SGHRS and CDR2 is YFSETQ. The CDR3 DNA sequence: TGCGCCAGCAGAGAGCGGGGGCGGAACAATGAGCAGTTCTTC. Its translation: CASRERGRNNEQFF. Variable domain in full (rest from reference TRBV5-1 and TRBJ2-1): KAGVTQTPRYLIKTRGQQVTLSCSPISGHRSVSWYQQTPGQGLQFLFEYFSETQRNKGNFPGRFSGRQFSNSRSEMNVSTLELGDSALYLCASRERGRNNEQFFGPGTRLTVL.

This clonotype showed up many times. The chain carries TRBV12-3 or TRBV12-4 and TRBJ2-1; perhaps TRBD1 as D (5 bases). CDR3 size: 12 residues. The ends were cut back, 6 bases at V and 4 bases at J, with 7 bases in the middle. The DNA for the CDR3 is TGTGCCAGCAGACAGGAGTACAATGAGCAGTTCTTC. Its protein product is CASRQEYNEQFF.

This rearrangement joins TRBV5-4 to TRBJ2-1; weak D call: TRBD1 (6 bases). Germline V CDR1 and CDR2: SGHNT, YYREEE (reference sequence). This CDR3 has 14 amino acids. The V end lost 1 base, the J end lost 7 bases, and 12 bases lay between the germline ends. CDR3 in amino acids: CASSLPIRGNEQFF. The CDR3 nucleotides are TGTGCCAGCAGCTTGCCCATTAGGGGGAATGAGCAGTTCTTC. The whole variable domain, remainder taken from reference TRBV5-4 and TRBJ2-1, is ETGVTQSPTHLIKTRGQQVTLRCSSQSGHNTVSWYQQALGQGPQFIFQYYREEENGRGNFPPRFSGLQFPNYSSELNVNALELDDSALYLCASSLPIRGNEQFFGPGTRLTVL.

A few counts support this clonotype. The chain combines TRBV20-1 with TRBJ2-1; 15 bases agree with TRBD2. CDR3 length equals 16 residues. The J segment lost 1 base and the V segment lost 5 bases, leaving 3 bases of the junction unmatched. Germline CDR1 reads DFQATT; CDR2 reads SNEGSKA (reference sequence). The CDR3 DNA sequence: TGCAGTGCTGGGACTAGCGGGAGGTTATCCTACAATGAGCAGTTCTTC. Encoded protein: CSAGTSGRLSYNEQFF.

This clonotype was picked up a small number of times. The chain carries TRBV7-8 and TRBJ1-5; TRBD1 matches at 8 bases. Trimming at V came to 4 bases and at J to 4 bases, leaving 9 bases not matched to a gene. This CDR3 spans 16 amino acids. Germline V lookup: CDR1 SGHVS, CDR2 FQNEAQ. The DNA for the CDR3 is TGTGCCAGCAGCTCCCAACGACAGGGGCGAAATCAGCCCCAGCATTTT. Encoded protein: CASSSQRQGRNQPQHF.

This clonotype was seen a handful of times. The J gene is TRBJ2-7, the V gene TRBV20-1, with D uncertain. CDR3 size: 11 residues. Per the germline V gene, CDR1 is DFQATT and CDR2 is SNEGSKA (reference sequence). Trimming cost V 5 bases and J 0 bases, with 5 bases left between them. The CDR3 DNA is TGCAGTGCTCATAGCTCCTACGAGCAGTACTTC. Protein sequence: CSAHSSYEQYF.